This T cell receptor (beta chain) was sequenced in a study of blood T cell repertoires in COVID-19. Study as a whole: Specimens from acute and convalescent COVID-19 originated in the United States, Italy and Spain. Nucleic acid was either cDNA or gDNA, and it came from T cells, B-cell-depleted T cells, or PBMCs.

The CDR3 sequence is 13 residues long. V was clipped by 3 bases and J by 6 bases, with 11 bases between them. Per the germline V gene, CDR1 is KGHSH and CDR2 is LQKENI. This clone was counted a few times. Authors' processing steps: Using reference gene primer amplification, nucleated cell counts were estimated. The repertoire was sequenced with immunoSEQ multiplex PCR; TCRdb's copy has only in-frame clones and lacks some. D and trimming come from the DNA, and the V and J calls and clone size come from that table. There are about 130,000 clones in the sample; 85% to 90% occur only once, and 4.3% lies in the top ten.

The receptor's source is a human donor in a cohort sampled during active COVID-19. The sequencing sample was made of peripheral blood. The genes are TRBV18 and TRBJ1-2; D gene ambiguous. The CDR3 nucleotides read TGTGCCAGCTCACCGGAGCCTTTGGATGGCTACACCTTC. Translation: CASSPEPLDGYTF.